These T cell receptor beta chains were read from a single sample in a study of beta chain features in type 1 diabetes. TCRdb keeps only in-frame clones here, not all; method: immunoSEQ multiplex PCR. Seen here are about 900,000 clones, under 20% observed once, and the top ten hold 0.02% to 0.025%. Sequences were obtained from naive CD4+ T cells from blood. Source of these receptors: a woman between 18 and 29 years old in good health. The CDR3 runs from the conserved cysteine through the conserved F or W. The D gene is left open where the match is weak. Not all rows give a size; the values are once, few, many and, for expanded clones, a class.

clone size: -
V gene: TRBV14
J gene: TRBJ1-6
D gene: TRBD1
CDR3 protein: CASSQKPRDRMKPLHF
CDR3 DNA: TGTGCCAGCAGCCAGAAACCGAGGGACAGAATGAAGCCCCTCCACTTT

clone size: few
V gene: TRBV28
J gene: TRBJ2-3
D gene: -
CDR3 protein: CASSPSYTDTQYF
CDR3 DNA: TGTGCCAGCAGTCCGAGTTACACGGATACGCAGTATTTT

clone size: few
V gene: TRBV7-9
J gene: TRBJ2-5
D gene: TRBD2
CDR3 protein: CASSLRLAGSETQYF
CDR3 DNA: TGTGCCAGCAGCTTAAGACTAGCGGGATCGGAGACCCAGTACTTC

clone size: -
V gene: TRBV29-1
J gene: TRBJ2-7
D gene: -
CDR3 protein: CSVTDTSYEQYF
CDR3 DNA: TGCAGCGTCACCGACACCTCCTACGAGCAGTACTTC

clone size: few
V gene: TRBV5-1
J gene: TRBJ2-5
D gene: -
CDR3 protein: CASSLTRGRDRLAGETQYF
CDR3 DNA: TGCGCCAGCAGCTTGACTCGCGGGCGGGATCGCTTGGCTGGAGAGACCCAGTACTTC

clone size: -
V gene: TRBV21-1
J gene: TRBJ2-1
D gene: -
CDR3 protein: CASSKSHSAGDSYNEQFF
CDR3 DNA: TGTGCCAGCAGCAAATCCCATTCAGCGGGGGATTCCTACAATGAGCAGTTCTTC

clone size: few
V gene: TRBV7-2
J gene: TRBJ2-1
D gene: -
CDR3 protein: CASSFERSSYNEQFF
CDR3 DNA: TGTGCCAGCAGCTTCGAACGGAGCTCCTACAATGAGCAGTTCTTC

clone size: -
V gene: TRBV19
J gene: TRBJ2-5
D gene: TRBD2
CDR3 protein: CATSTSGGPKTQYF
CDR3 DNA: TGTGCCACATCGACTAGCGGGGGCCCGAAGACCCAGTACTTC

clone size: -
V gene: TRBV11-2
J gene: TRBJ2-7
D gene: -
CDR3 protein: CASSLGGRLYEQYF
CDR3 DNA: TGTGCCAGCAGCTTAGGCGGACGCCTCTACGAGCAGTACTTC

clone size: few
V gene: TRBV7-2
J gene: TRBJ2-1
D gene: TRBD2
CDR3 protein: CASSFVSGRNEQFF
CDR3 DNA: TGTGCCAGCAGCTTTGTTAGCGGGAGGAATGAGCAGTTCTTC

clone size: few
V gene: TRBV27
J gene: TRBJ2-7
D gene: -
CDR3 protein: CASSLPSHGSDYEQYF
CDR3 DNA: TGTGCCAGCAGTTTGCCATCTCACGGGTCCGATTACGAGCAGTACTTC

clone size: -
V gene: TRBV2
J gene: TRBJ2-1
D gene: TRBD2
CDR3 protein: CASSTPLAAYNEQFF
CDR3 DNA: TGTGCCAGCAGTACGCCGCTAGCGGCTTACAATGAGCAGTTCTTC

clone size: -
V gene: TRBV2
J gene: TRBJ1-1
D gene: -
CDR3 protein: CASSEWGDTEAFF
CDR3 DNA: TGTGCCAGCAGTGAGTGGGGGGACACTGAAGCTTTCTTT

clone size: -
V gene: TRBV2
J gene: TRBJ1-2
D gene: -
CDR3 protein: CASSESGQGYGYTF
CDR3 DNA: TGTGCCAGCAGTGAATCGGGGCAGGGCTATGGCTACACCTTC

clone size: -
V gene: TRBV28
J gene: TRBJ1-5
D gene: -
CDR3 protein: CASSLSGQPQHF
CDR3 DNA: TGTGCCAGCAGTTTAAGTGGTCAGCCCCAGCATTTT

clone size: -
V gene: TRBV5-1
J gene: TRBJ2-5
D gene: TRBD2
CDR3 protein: CASSLGLLAGMNQETQYF
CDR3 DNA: TGCGCCAGCAGCTTGGGGTTACTAGCGGGGATGAACCAAGAGACCCAGTACTTC

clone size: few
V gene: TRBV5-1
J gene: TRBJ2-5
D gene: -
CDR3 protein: CASSPSVQETQYF
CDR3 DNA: TGCGCCAGCAGCCCTAGCGTTCAAGAGACCCAGTACTTC

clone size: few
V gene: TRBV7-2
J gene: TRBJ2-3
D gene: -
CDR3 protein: CASSLALQRAWYF
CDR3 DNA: TGTGCCAGCAGCTTAGCACTCCAACGGGCATGGTATTTT

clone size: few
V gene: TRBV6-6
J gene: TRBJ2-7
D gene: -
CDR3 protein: CASRFDGHSYEQYF
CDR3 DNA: TGTGCCAGCAGGTTCGATGGACACTCCTACGAGCAGTACTTC

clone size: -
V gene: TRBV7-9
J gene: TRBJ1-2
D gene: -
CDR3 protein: CASSFGEWDGYTF
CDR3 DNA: TGTGCCAGCAGCTTTGGGGAATGGGATGGCTACACCTTC

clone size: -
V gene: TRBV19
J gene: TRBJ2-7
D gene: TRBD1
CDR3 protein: CATGTDVTYEQYF
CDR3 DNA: TGTGCCACAGGGACAGACGTTACCTACGAGCAGTACTTC

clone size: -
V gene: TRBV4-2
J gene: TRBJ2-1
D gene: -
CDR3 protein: CASSQDLPAPNEQFF
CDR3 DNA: TGTGCCAGCAGCCAAGATCTTCCCGCTCCTAATGAGCAGTTCTTC

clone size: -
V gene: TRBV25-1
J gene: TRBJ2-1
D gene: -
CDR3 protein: CASSVWGQSDNEQFF
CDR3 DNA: TGTGCCAGCAGTGTTTGGGGGCAGTCCGACAATGAGCAGTTCTTC

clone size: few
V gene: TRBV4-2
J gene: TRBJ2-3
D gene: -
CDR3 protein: CASSHFGRPDTQYF
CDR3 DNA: TGTGCCAGCAGCCACTTCGGGAGACCAGATACGCAGTATTTT

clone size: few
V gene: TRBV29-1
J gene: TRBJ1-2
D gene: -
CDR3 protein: CSVPWPGTERYGYTF
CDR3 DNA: TGCAGCGTCCCCTGGCCGGGAACGGAGCGCTATGGCTACACCTTC

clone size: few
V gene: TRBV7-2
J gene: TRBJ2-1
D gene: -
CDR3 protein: CASSLDRVMGNEQFF
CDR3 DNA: TGTGCCAGCAGCTTAGACAGGGTAATGGGTAATGAGCAGTTCTTC

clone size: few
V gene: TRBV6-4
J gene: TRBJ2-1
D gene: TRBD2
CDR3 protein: CASSDRASGRVNEQFF
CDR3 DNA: TGTGCCAGCAGTGACAGGGCTAGCGGGAGGGTCAATGAGCAGTTCTTC

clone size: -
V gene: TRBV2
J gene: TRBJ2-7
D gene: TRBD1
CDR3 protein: CASSAGQGGFYEQYF
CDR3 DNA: TGTGCCAGCAGTGCCGGACAGGGGGGTTTCTACGAGCAGTACTTC

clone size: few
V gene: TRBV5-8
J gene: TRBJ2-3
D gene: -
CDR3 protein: CASSLVVSTMTDTQYF
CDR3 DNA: TGTGCCAGCAGCTTGGTTGTATCTACTATGACAGATACGCAGTATTTT

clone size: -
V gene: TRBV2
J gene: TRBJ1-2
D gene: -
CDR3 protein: CASSGFRSNYGYTF
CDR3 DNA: TGTGCCAGCAGTGGATTTAGATCAAACTATGGCTACACCTTC

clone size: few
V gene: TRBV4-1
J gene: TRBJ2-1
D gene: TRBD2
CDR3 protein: CASSQASGSLMFF
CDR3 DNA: TGCGCCAGCAGCCAAGCTAGCGGGAGTCTTATGTTCTTC

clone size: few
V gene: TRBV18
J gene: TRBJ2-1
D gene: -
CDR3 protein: CASSQRTYNEQFF
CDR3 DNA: TGTGCCAGCTCGCAGCGGACCTACAATGAGCAGTTCTTC

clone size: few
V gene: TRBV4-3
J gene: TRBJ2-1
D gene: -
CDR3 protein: CASSQDLAGQSSYNEQFF
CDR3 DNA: TGCGCCAGCAGCCAAGATCTGGCGGGACAAAGCTCCTACAATGAGCAGTTCTTC

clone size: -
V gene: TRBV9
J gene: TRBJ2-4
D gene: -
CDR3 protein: CASSVDGGFAKNIQYF
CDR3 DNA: TGTGCCAGCAGCGTAGATGGGGGATTTGCCAAAAACATTCAGTACTTC

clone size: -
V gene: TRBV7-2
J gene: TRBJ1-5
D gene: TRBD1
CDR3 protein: CASSLQGLSNQPQHF
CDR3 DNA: TGTGCCAGCAGCCTACAGGGGTTGAGCAATCAGCCCCAGCATTTT

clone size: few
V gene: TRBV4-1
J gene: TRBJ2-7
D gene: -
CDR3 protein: CASSQDSGGPEQYF
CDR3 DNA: TGCGCCAGCAGCCAAGATTCCGGGGGGCCCGAGCAGTACTTC

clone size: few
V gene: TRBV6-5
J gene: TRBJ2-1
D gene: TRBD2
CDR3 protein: CASRQGLAREQFF
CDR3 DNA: TGTGCCAGCAGGCAGGGACTAGCGCGCGAGCAGTTCTTC

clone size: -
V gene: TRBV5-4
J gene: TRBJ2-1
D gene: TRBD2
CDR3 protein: CASSGPSGRLYEQFF
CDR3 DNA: TGTGCCAGCAGCGGTCCTAGCGGGAGGTTGTATGAGCAGTTCTTC

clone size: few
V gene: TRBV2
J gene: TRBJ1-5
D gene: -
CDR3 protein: CASSWDANQPQHF
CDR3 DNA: TGTGCCAGCAGTTGGGATGCCAATCAGCCCCAGCATTTT

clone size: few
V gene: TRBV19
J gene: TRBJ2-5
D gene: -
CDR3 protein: CASSSGGSVGQETQYF
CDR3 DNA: TGTGCCAGTAGTTCGGGGGGCAGCGTCGGGCAAGAGACCCAGTACTTC

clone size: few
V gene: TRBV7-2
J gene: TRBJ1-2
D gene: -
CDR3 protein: CASSLFPGAYGYTF
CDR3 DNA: TGTGCCAGCAGCTTATTCCCGGGGGCTTATGGCTACACCTTC

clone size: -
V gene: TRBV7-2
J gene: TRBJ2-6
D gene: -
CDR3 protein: CASSLWVAGANVLTF
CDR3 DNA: TGTGCCAGCAGCCTATGGGTTGCAGGGGCCAACGTCCTGACTTTC

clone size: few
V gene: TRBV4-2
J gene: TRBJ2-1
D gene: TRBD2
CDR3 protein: CASSPKGLGNEQFF
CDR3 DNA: TGTGCCAGCAGCCCAAAAGGACTAGGCAATGAGCAGTTCTTC

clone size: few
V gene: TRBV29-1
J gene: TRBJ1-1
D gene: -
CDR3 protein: CSSRGEVVASSGRTEAFF
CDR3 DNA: TGCAGCTCAAGGGGGGAGGTCGTTGCGAGTAGCGGAAGGACTGAAGCTTTCTTT

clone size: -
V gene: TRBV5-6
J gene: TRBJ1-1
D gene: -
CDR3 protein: CASSYNRMNTEAFF
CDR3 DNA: TGTGCCAGCAGCTACAACAGAATGAACACTGAAGCTTTCTTT

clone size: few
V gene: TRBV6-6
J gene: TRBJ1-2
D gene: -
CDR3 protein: CASSLPGTSGPNGYTF
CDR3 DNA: TGTGCCAGCAGTTTGCCCGGTACATCAGGGCCCAATGGCTACACCTTC

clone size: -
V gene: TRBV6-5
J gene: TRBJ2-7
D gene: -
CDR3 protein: CASRQAQGFGYEQYF
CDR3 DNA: TGTGCCAGCAGGCAAGCTCAGGGCTTTGGCTACGAGCAGTACTTC

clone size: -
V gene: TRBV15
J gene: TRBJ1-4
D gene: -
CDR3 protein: CATSRDPGANEKLFF
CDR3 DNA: TGTGCCACCAGCAGAGATCCCGGGGCTAATGAAAAACTGTTTTTT

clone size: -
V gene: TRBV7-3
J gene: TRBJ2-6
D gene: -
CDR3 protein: CASSDTGANVLTF
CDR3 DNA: TGTGCCAGCAGTGATACTGGGGCCAACGTCCTGACTTTC

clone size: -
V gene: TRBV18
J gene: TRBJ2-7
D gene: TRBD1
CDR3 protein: CASSPPGQGSLEQYF
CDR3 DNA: TGTGCCAGCTCACCTCCGGGACAGGGGTCTCTCGAGCAGTACTTC

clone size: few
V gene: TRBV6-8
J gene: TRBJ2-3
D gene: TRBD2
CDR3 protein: CASSPTRLADSTDTQYF
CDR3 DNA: TGTGCCAGCAGTCCCACTAGACTAGCGGACTCCACAGATACGCAGTATTTT

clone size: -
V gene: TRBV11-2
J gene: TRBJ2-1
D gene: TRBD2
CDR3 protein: CASSFLAGPVEQFF
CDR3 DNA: TGTGCCAGCAGCTTTCTAGCGGGCCCGGTGGAGCAGTTCTTC

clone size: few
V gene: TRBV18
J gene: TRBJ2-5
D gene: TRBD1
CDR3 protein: CASSLRTGQETQYF
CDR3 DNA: TGTGCCAGCTCCCTCCGGACAGGGCAAGAGACCCAGTACTTC

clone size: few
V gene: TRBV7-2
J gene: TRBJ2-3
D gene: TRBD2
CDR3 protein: CASSQNSGRDTQYF
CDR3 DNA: TGTGCCAGCAGCCAGAACAGCGGGAGAGATACGCAGTATTTT

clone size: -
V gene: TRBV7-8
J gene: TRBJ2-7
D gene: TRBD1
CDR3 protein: CASSDVGTAPYEQYF
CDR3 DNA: TGTGCCAGCAGCGACGTGGGGACAGCACCCTACGAGCAGTACTTC

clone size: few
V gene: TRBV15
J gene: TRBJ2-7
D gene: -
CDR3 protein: CATSRDSITYEQYF
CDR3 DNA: TGTGCCACCAGCAGAGATTCCATTACCTACGAGCAGTACTTC

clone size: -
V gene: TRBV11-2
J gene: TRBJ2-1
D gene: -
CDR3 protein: CASRGRRDFPPYNEQFF
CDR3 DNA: TGTGCCAGCCGGGGGAGACGGGACTTCCCGCCCTACAATGAGCAGTTCTTC

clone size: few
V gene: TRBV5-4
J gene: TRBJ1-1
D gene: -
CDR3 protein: CASSSGSEAFF
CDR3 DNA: TGTGCCAGCAGCTCCGGTTCTGAAGCTTTCTTT

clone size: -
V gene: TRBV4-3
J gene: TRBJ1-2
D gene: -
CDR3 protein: CASSQAGTRNGYTF
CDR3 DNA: TGCGCCAGCAGCCAAGCGGGCACACGCAATGGCTACACCTTC

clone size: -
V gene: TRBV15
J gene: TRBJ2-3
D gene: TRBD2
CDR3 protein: CATRTGLAGSLGDTQYF
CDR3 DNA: TGTGCCACCAGGACGGGACTAGCGGGATCTCTCGGGGATACGCAGTATTTT